Reported below is one T cell receptor (beta chain). Within the sample, other DNA sequences also encode this same CDR3. TCRdb's table, derived via immunoSEQ multiplex PCR, lists solely in-frame clones and lacks some. Here the sample spans around 150,000 clones, 94% being singletons. This sample was included in a study of control samples from healthy donors and cancer patients. This CDR3 has 13 amino acids. Per germline, CDR1 MNHEY and CDR2 SVGAGI. V shed 2 bases and J shed 0 bases, with 4 bases lying between them. Sequences were obtained from blood. The genes are TRBV6-5 and TRBJ1-1; D unresolved. The clonotype originates from a woman in her forties in good health. CDR3 protein: CASSYGMNTEAFF. The CDR3, as DNA: TGTGCCAGCAGTTACGGGATGAACACTGAAGCTTTCTTT.